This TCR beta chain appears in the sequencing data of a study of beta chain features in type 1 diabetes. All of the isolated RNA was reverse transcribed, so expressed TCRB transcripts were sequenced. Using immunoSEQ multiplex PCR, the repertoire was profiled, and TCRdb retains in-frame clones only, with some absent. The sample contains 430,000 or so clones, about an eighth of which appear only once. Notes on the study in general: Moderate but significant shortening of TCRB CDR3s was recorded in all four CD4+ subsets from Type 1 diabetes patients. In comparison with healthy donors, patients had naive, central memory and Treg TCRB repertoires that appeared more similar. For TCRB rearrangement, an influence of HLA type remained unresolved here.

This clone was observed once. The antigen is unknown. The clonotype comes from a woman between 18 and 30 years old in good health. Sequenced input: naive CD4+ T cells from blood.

CDR3 sequence: CASSLRHANTGELFF. CDR3 DNA sequence: TGTGCCAGCAGCTTACGGCACGCGAACACCGGGGAGCTGTTTTTT. This chain connects TRBV7-2 to TRBJ2-2, with D uncertain. Per the germline V gene, CDR1 is SGHTA and CDR2 is FQGNSA. The CDR3 has 15 residues. V was trimmed by 2 bases and J by 0 bases, leaving 7 bases between them.